Listed below are T cell receptor beta chains from one sample, sequenced in a study of post-analysis software for immune sequencing data. TCRdb re-called the PCR reads with MiXCR, one entry per CDR3 protein. Of roughly 670,000 distinct CDR3 sequences listed, 59% are singletons. Sequencing was performed on blood. The receptors come from a girl aged 2-10 years with multiple sclerosis. CDR3s include the opening cysteine and the closing phenylalanine or tryptophan. Each record gives: V gene, D gene, J gene, clone size, CDR3 protein, CDR3 DNA. The D gene is left open where the match is weak. Clone size is shown for a subset of rows, as once, few, many or a class of expanded clone.

TRBV20-1	TRBD2	TRBJ2-1	NA	CSAGGASGYNEQFF	TGCAGTGCAGGCGGCGCTAGCGGCTACAATGAGCAGTTCTTC
TRBV28	NA	TRBJ1-1	NA	CASTIGAEGGDTEAFF	TGTGCCAGCACCATTGGAGCAGAGGGCGGTGACACTGAAGCTTTCTTT
TRBV12-3/TRBV12-4	NA	TRBJ2-1	NA	CASSLSGQNNEQFF	TGTGCCAGCAGTTTATCGGGGCAGAACAATGAGCAGTTCTTC
TRBV10-3	NA	TRBJ2-1	few	CAISVLGRSEQFF	TGTGCCATCAGTGTTCTGGGGAGGAGTGAGCAGTTCTTC
TRBV4-2	NA	TRBJ2-5	NA	CASSQDFRDRQETQYF	TGTGCCAGCAGCCAAGACTTCCGGGACCGACAAGAGACCCAGTACTTC
TRBV6-6	NA	TRBJ2-2	NA	CASSYPKQRAGELFF	TGTGCCAGCAGTTACCCCAAACAGAGGGCCGGGGAGCTGTTTTTT
TRBV4-1	TRBD1	TRBJ2-3	NA	CASSVQGVTTDTQYF	TGCGCCAGCAGCGTGCAGGGGGTTACCACAGATACGCAGTATTTT
TRBV5-5	NA	TRBJ1-2	NA	CASSLGPIYGYTF	TGTGCCAGCAGCTTAGGGCCAATCTATGGCTACACCTTC
TRBV29-1	NA	TRBJ1-1	once	CSALPQGLETEAFF	TGCAGCGCTCTCCCCCAGGGACTTGAGACTGAAGCTTTCTTT
TRBV29-1	NA	TRBJ2-1	NA	CSVLEYNEQFF	TGCAGCGTTCTCGAATACAATGAGCAGTTCTTC
TRBV5-1	NA	TRBJ2-7	NA	CASSHESRESDEQYF	TGCGCCAGCAGCCACGAGAGCAGGGAAAGCGACGAGCAGTACTTC
TRBV12-3/TRBV12-4	NA	TRBJ2-3	NA	CASRRGKAQYF	TGTGCCAGCAGGCGAGGGAAGGCGCAGTATTTT
TRBV4-3	TRBD1	TRBJ1-4	NA	CASSPNGGTGYEKLFF	TGCGCCAGCAGCCCTAACGGAGGGACAGGGTACGAAAAACTGTTTTTT
TRBV20-1	NA	TRBJ1-2	NA	CSASPRVDYGYTF	TGCAGTGCTAGCCCTAGGGTCGACTATGGCTACACCTTC
TRBV12-3/TRBV12-4	TRBD1	TRBJ2-7	NA	CASSAHRGAYEQYF	TGTGCCAGCAGTGCCCACAGGGGAGCCTACGAGCAGTACTTC